Described below is a single T cell receptor (beta chain) sequence and its context. This sample is part of a study of cytomegalovirus exposure and HLA in healthy donors. TCRdb keeps only in-frame clones here, not all; method: immunoSEQ multiplex PCR. The profile shows approximately 160,000 clones, around 82% of them singletons. Germline V CDR1 and CDR2: SGHDT, YYEEEE. Trimming cost V 4 bases and J 3 bases; bases outside gene matches: 7. This CDR3 region has 14 residues. Sequenced: PBMCs. The genes are TRBV5-6 and TRBJ2-7; 7 bases fit TRBD1. The clonotype was recovered from a young man in good health and CMV-seropositive. CDR3 in DNA: TGTGCCAGCAGCCCGGGACAGAGTTTCTACGAGCAGTACTTC. Translation: CASSPGQSFYEQYF.